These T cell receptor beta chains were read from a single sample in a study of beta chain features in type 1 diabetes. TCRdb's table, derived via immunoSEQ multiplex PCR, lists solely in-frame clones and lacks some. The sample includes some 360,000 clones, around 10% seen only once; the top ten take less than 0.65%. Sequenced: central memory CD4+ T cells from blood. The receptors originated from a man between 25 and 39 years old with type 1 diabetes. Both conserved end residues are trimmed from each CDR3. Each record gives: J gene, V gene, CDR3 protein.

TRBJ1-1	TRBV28	ASSQVQNTEAF
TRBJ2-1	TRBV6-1	ASSRGTSGYNEQF
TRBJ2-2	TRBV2	ASSYRAAGGVGELF
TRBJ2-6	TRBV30	AWSPAGRSPVGRTNVLT
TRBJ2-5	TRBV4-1	ASSQTTGGGAIKTQY
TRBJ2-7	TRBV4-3	ASSLQRDYEQY
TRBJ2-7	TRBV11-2	ASSSLKRQGGHEQY
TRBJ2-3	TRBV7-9	ASSLGPVWDTQY
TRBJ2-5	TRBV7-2	ASSLDRSLAGGETQY
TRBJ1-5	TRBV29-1	SVAGGSTSNQPQH
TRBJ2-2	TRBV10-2	ASKRLAANTGELF
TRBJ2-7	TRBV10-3	AISGLEPYEQY
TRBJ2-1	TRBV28	ASTTVSYNEQF
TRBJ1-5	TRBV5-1	ASSSEGAGQPQH
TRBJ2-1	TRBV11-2	ASRTSGVDNEQF
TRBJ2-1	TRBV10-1	ASSETSGGAVNEQF
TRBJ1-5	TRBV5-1	ASSFGPHINQPQH
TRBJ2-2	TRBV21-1	ASSKGREVRTGELF
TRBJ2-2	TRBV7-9	ASSARVSEAGELF
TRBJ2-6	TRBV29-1	SADSFGSGANVLT
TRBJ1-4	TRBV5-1	ASSLEALDDEKLF